This record covers a single T cell receptor (beta chain). It lacks a known antigen. There are no base qualities to consult, and no much larger clone falls within one base. From the cysteine up to the phenylalanine, the CDR3 has a length of 15 residues. The retained sequence is limited to the CDR3, 45 bases, with the frame set at the first base. For CDR1 and CDR2, the germline V gene lists ENHRY and SYGVKD. V is pared back by 2 bases and J by 6 bases, with 14 bases lying between the germline termini. This entry belongs to a study of shared clonotypes between healthy human individuals (dated by TCRdb to 2020 to 2022). With regard to the full study: The cohort comprised two women and a few men aged 18 to 49 years. For each donor, CD4 naive and CD4 memory were each given three plates, CD8 naive was given two plates, and CD8 memory was given one plate. To estimate repertoire size and how much clonotype sharing occurs between individuals, the study deeply sequenced the blood TCR repertoires of several healthy adults. To increase sequencing depth and limit assay-specific biases, TCR repertoire library preparation and sequencing were carried out by different laboratories using diverse techniques. Leukapheresis yielded between about 0.9 and 9.5 billion PBMCs per donor.

Using the deep immunoSEQ assay, TCR CDR3 regions were amplified from genomic DNA by multiplex PCR. Genomic DNA extracted from each cell subset was distributed evenly over all wells of several immunoSEQ 96-well plates, and each plate served as one replicate. Each replicate PCR for sorted subsets received around 200 ng genomic DNA, equal to tens of thousands of T cell genomes. Purified libraries were quantified with a Qubit 3.0 fluorometer, sized on a Bioanalyzer 2100, and re-quantified with the KAPA Library Quantification kit. Each immunoSEQ 96-well plate was sequenced on its own single-read 150-cycle Illumina NextSeq 550 flow cell. Concerning the study's data processing: Because only junctional sequences without quality scores were contained in the immunoSEQ output, filtering matching that applied to full-length reads could not be performed. To assign V/J genes and CDR3, sequences were annotated against IMGT germline references using PyIR, a Python wrapper for IgBLAST v1.9. Reads with weak V/J assignments (E-value above 1e-6), missing CDR3, stop codons, out-of-frame junctions, or ambiguous translated residues were removed. V3J clonotypes were defined as sequences sharing an identical inferred V gene, J gene, and CDR3 amino acid sequence. To compute the percentage overlap between repertoires, the number of shared unique clonotypes was divided by the size of the smaller repertoire. RTK rarefaction, the Chao1 estimator, and Recon v2.1 estimates of unobserved clonotypes were used to assess repertoire richness. Generation probabilities were computed with OLGA for all TCRbeta clonotypes obtained by the gDNA method from a handful of donors. TCRdb holds this immuneACCESS table with in-frame rearrangements only. Some clones are missing; in checked studies, unresolved V genes explain under half, and the rest has no known cause. The V and J calls and clone size come from that table; D and trimming were worked out from the DNA. Present in this sample are millions of clones, 85% to 95% of which were seen just once. Of the sample, approximately 0.13% falls within the top ten clones.

The study at large found these results: Sampling was restricted to blood, and TCR repertoires in tissue are likely to differ from TCR repertoires in blood. The genetic and exposure-history diversity represented was limited by the small number of donors. Even with the large sequencing depth, rarefaction of the sorted-subset datasets indicated that sequencing was incomplete. Higher generation probabilities were observed for clonotypes shared by all four sorted-subset donors than for non-shared clonotypes. Pairwise subsampling led to the expectation that sequencing depth would affect the degree of clonotype sharing among donors. Larger estimated clonotype richness was generally found for naive subsets than for memory subsets. When a few donors were compared, the shared fraction of clonotypes was about 5.4% for naive CD4, approximately 3.3% for naive CD8, roughly 2.5% for memory CD4, and less than 0.5% for memory CD8.

Healthy HIV-negative adults with no recently reported acute infections or vaccinations were included as donors. Only Caucasian adults living in Nashville, Tennessee, USA were represented among the donors. CD4+ T cells were enriched by magnetic negative selection; naive cells were then positively selected on CD45RA, and the negative fraction formed the memory subset. Blood was collected by leukapheresis, and PBMCs were isolated by Ficoll-Histopaque density gradient centrifugation and then cryopreserved in liquid nitrogen vapor phase. Analytical flow cytometry was used to check the purity and quantity of each magnetically sorted T cell population. Genomic DNA was isolated from every sorted fraction and measured by UV absorbance on a Nanodrop 2000c.

Sequencing was performed on naive CD4+ T cells sorted from blood. The intended sense of this specimen's cell subset or site label: CD45RA+ positively selected. The TCR originated in a man aged 18-30 years in good health. The chain is encoded by TRBV10-3 joined to TRBJ1-5; the D gene is not confidently resolved. This receptor carries the CDR3 CAISEGKEASQPQHF. The nucleotide sequence is given as TGTGCCATCAGTGAGGGAAAGGAAGCAAGTCAGCCCCAGCATTTT.